The T cell receptor (beta chain) described here comes from a study of beta chain features in type 1 diabetes. In this sample, this clone turned up a few times. Its antigen remains unidentified. Cells sorted by CD45RO/CCR7/CD25/CD127/CD95/CD27 comprised CD4+ naive, central memory, regulatory and stem cell-like memory cells. Sorted populations all had greater than 95% purity. Investigators reverse transcribed all isolated RNA, so they sequenced expressed TCRB transcripts. Here immunoSEQ multiplex PCR was the method, and the copy in TCRdb shows in-frame clones only, minus some. In the table there are hundreds of thousands of clones, roughly 13% of which are singletons. Points from the study as a whole: Shortening of TCRB CDR3s, moderate but significant, appeared in all four CD4+ subsets of Type 1 diabetes patients.

Trimming took off 1 base at V and 0 bases at J, with 7 bases between the two ends. Germline assignment: CDR1 LGHNA and CDR2 YSLEER. The CDR3 consists of 15 residues. The clonotype originates from a man aged 18 to 30 with type 1 diabetes. Sequenced input: naive CD4+ T cells from blood. The J gene is TRBJ2-1, the V gene TRBV4-3; D remains ambiguous. CDR3 nucleotides: TGCGCCAGCAGCCAAGTGAAGGGCTCCTACAATGAGCAGTTCTTC. Translating it yields CASSQVKGSYNEQFF.